Following are 11 T cell receptor beta chains from one sample sequenced in a study of blood T cell repertoires in COVID-19. The data were produced by immunoSEQ multiplex PCR, yet TCRdb's version contains in-frame clones alone and is incomplete. The sample includes 300,000 or so clones, around 90% of them seen just once. Sequencing used PBMCs or T cells enriched from blood (not recorded which). These receptors all stem from a woman in her 30s who had recovered from COVID-19.

The rearrangement uses TRBV29-1 and TRBJ1-4; D unresolved. This CDR3 region has 13 residues. Germline lookup yields CDR1 SQVTM and CDR2 ANQGSEA. Trimming cost V 4 bases and J 4 bases, with 10 bases left between them. This CDR3 reads CSVVWEVNEKLFF. DNA for the CDR3: TGCAGCGTTGTCTGGGAGGTTAATGAAAAACTGTTTTTT.

The chain combines TRBV9 with TRBJ2-7; 8 bases line up with TRBD2. V dropped 0 bases and J dropped 5; count of bases not matched to a gene: 10. The CDR3 is made up of 16 amino acids. Germline CDR1 SGDLS, CDR2 YYNGEE. Here the CDR3 DNA reads TGTGCCAGCAGCGTAGCTTTTGCCAGCGGGAGCCACGAGCAGTACTTC. It specifies CASSVAFASGSHEQYF. Looking up the rest from reference TRBV9 and TRBJ2-7 gives the full variable domain: DSGVTQTPKHLITATGQRVTLRCSPRSGDLSVYWYQQSLDQGLQFLIQYYNGEERAKGNILERFSAQQFPDLHSELNLSSLELGDSALYFCASSVAFASGSHEQYFGPGTRLTVT.

The chain combines TRBV5-6 with TRBJ1-5, with 7 bases aligning to TRBD1. J gave up 10 bases and V 0 bases, and 10 bases lay outside the gene matches. The germline CDR1 and CDR2 sequences are SGHDT and YYEEEE. CDR3 size: 15 residues. The CDR3 nucleotides are TGTGCCAGCAGCTTGGCGGGACAGCCGACTCTTCCCCAGCATTTT. Translated: CASSLAGQPTLPQHF.

The chain couples TRBV6-2 or TRBV6-3 to TRBJ1-1; the D is unclear. V was cut by 4 bases and J by 1 base, with 13 bases left in between. Germline CDR1 reads MNHEY; CDR2 reads SVGEGT. The CDR3 length is 15 residues. The CDR3 reads CASSSGKSWNTEAFF. CDR3 bases: TGTGCCAGCAGTTCCGGGAAGTCTTGGAACACTGAAGCTTTCTTT.

This chain joins TRBV15 and TRBJ1-3; no definite D call. This CDR3 region has 14 residues. Germline V gene data show CDR1 as LNHNV and CDR2 as YYDKDF (reference sequence). V lost 4 bases and J 4 bases, leaving 11 bases between the germline ends. The CDR3: CATSTGNSGNTIYF. CDR3 in DNA: TGTGCCACCAGCACAGGTAACTCAGGAAACACCATATATTTT.

The V and J genes are TRBV7-8 and TRBJ1-1; 7 positions agree with TRBD1. This CDR3 has 16 amino acids. The V gene end was trimmed by 1 base and the J gene end by 3 bases; junction bases not matched to a gene: 8. CDR1 and CDR2 (germline): SGHVS, FQNEAQ. CDR3 region: CASSLGQGAAYTEAFF. The CDR3 nucleotides are TGTGCCAGCAGCTTAGGACAGGGCGCGGCGTACACTGAAGCTTTCTTT.

This chain connects TRBV2 to TRBJ2-1; 12 bases are shared with TRBD2. V gave up 6 bases and J gave up 0 bases; unmatched junction bases: 6. Germline V gene sequence: CDR1 SNHLY, CDR2 FYNNEI. The length of the CDR3 is 17 residues. This chain's CDR3 is CASRGTSGLGSYNEQFF. CDR3 sequence (DNA): TGTGCCAGCAGGGGGACTAGCGGGTTAGGCTCCTACAATGAGCAGTTCTTC.

This clone showed up just a few times. The chain uses TRBV28 and TRBJ1-1; maybe TRBD1 (6 bases). Trimming pared 8 bases from V and 7 bases from J, leaving 8 bases between. Germline V gene data show CDR1 as MDHEN and CDR2 as SYDVKM. The CDR3 contains 10 residues. The CDR3 reads CASGQREAFF. The CDR3 bases are TGTGCCAGCGGACAGCGTGAAGCTTTCTTT.

The V and J genes are TRBV29-1 and TRBJ1-4, with TRBD1 matching over 9 bases. Trimming removed 6 bases from V and 8 bases from J; junction bases left unmatched: 19. The CDR3 spans 17 residues. The germline V gene has CDR1 SQVTM and CDR2 ANQGSEA. The CDR3 sequence: CSVKGPGTGNRGEKLFF. CDR3 nucleotides: TGCAGCGTCAAAGGTCCCGGGACAGGGAATCGAGGCGAAAAACTGTTTTTT.

This CDR3 reads CASSSSSGLARSYGYTF. CDR3 nucleotides: TGTGCCAGCAGTTCTTCTTCCGGTCTAGCCCGTAGCTATGGCTACACCTTC. The chain employs TRBV28 and TRBJ1-2; D is unclear. Germline V gene sequence: CDR1 MDHEN, CDR2 SYDVKM. There are 17 residues in the CDR3. V was cut by 4 bases and J by 4 bases, with 22 bases left in between.

The chain couples TRBV24-1 to TRBJ2-1; 12 positions agree with TRBD2. CDR1 and CDR2 from the germline V gene are KGHDR and SFDVKD. The CDR3 covers 18 residues. J gave up 8 bases and V 3 bases, and 13 bases lay outside the gene matches. The CDR3 loop is CATSDLNPTSGRIHEQFF. The CDR3, as DNA: TGTGCCACCAGTGATCTGAACCCTACTAGCGGGAGGATCCATGAGCAGTTCTTC.